This T cell receptor (beta chain) was documented in a study of OX40 agonist ivuxolimab in advanced cancers. Across the study: Treatment received earlier with anti-PD-1, anti-PD-L1 or anti-CTLA-4 agents was allowed, and more than 30% had some.

V trimming: 5 bases; J trimming: 0 bases; junction bases outside the gene matches: 10. The CDR3 length is 16 residues. The germline gives CDR1 MNHEY, CDR2 SMNVEV (reference sequence). Profiled with immunoSEQ multiplex PCR; TCRdb holds only in-frame clones, not every one. Of 57,000 or so clones in the sample, about 93% were seen once. The material sequenced was CD4+ or CD8+ T cells sorted from blood, taken in a trial of the OX40 agonist ivuxolimab. The genes are TRBV27 and TRBJ2-7, with 7 bases that match TRBD2. This clonotype was sampled from an adult with an advanced solid tumor such as melanoma, head and neck, liver or kidney cancer. The CDR3 sequence: CASSPLGLAASYEQYF. The CDR3 DNA sequence: TGTGCCAGCAGTCCTCTCGGTCTAGCGGCCTCCTACGAGCAGTACTTC.